This T cell receptor beta chain was sequenced during a study of cytotoxic CD8 clonotypes in ibrutinib-treated CLL. Across the study: Over 10 relapsed/refractory, around 14 treatment-naive; roughly 17 IGHV unmutated. Responses: some 25 partial, 2 complete; after median approximately 67 months, around 15 stayed remitted, some twelve progressed.

Cryopreserved PBMCs provided around 2 micrograms of genomic DNA for the TCR beta libraries. Libraries were prepared by immunoSEQ multiplex PCR; TCRdb keeps only in-frame clonotypes and omits some of them. The sample shows tens of thousands of clones, 86% of them seen only once. The sample here was PBMCs, taken before ibrutinib treatment. This receptor was obtained from a human donor with chronic lymphocytic leukemia.

CDR3 DNA: TGTGCCAGCAGTCACGGACAATGGGAGCAGTACTTC. Translating gives CASSHGQWEQYF. V and J are TRBV6-6 and TRBJ2-7; TRBD1 is a possible D gene (5 bases). There are 12 residues in the CDR3. CDR1 MNHNY and CDR2 SVGAGI come from the germline V gene (reference sequence). V was clipped by 5 bases and J by 7 bases, with 12 bases between them.